The TCR beta chain described here comes from a study of blood T cell repertoires in COVID-19. As for the study in general: The study drew acute and convalescent COVID-19 samples from the United States, Italy and Spain. T cells, B-cell-depleted T cells, or PBMCs supplied cDNA or gDNA.

Per the original methods: Amplification with reference gene primers provided the estimates of nucleated cell counts. Sequencing used immunoSEQ multiplex PCR; TCRdb keeps in-frame clones, though not all of them. V, J and clone size were drawn from that table, and D and trimming were deduced from the DNA. Among fewer than 150,000 clones listed, approximately 80% were seen once. With V trimmed by 4 bases and J by 5 bases, 5 bases remained unmatched. This CDR3 has 15 residues. CDR1 and CDR2 from the germline V gene are SGHDT and YYEEEE. Sequencing was carried out using peripheral blood. The receptor was derived from a human donor in a cohort sampled during active COVID-19. The chain uses TRBV5-6 and TRBJ2-2; 10 nucleotides line up with TRBD2. The chain's CDR3 is CASSRTSGWTGELFF. CDR3 DNA sequence: TGTGCCAGCAGCCGGACTAGCGGCTGGACCGGGGAGCTGTTTTTT.